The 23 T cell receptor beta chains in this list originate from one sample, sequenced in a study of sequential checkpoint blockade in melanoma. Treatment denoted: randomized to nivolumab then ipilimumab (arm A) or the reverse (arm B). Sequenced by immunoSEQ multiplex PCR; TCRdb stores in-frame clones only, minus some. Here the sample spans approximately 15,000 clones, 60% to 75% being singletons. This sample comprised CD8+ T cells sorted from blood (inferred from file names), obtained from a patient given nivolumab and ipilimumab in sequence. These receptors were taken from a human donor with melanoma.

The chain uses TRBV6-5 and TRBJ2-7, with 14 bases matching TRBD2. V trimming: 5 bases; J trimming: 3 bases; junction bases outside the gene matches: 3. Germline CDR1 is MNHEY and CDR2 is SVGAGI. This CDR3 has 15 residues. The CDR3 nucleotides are TGTGCCAGCAGTCCCGGGACTAGCGGGGGCTACGAGCAGTACTTC. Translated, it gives CASSPGTSGGYEQYF.

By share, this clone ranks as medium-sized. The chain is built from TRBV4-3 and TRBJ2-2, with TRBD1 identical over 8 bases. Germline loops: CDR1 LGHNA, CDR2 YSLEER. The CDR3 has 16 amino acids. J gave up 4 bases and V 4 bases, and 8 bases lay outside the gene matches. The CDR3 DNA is TGCGCCAGCAGCCTAGAGGACAGGGTAGCCACCGGGGAGCTGTTTTTT. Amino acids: CASSLEDRVATGELFF.

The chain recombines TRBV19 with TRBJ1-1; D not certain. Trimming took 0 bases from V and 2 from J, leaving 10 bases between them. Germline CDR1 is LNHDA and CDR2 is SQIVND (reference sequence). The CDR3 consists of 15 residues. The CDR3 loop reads CASSIDASLNTEAFF. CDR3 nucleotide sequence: TGTGCCAGTAGTATAGACGCCAGTTTAAACACTGAAGCTTTCTTT. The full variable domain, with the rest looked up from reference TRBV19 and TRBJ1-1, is DGGITQSPKYLFRKEGQNVTLSCEQNLNHDAMYWYRQDPGQGLRLIYYSQIVNDFQKGDIAEGYSVSREKKESFPLTVTSAQKNPTAFYLCASSIDASLNTEAFFGQGTRLTVV.

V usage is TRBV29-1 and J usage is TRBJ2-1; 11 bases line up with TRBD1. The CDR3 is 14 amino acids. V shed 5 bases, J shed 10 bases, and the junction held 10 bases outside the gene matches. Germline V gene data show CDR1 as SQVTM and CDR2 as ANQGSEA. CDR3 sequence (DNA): TGCAGCGTTCCCCCCGGACAGGGGGCCATAGAGCAGTTCTTC. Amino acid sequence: CSVPPGQGAIEQFF.

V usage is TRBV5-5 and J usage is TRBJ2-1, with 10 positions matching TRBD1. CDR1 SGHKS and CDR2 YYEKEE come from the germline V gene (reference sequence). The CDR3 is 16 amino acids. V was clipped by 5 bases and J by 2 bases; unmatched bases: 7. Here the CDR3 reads CASSWGDRGPYNEQFF. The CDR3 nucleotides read TGTGCCAGCAGTTGGGGCGACAGGGGGCCCTACAATGAGCAGTTCTTC.

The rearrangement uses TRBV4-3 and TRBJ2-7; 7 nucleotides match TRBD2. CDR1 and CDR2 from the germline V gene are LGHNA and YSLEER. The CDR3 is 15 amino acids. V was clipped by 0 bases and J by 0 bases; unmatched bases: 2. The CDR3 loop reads CASSQEGGSSYEQYF. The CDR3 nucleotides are TGCGCCAGCAGCCAAGAGGGAGGGAGCTCCTACGAGCAGTACTTC.

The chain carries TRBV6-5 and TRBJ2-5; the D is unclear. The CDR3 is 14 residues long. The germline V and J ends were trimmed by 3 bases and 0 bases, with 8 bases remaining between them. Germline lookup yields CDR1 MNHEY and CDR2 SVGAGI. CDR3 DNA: TGTGCCAGCAGTTATCTGGCAAACCAAGAGACCCAGTACTTC. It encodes CASSYLANQETQYF.

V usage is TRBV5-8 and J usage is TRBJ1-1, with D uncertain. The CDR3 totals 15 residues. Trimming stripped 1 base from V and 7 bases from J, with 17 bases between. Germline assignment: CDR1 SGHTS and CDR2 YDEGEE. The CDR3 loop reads CASSLYGLEGGEAFF. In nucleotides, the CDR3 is TGTGCCAGCAGCTTGTACGGACTGGAGGGAGGTGAAGCTTTCTTT.

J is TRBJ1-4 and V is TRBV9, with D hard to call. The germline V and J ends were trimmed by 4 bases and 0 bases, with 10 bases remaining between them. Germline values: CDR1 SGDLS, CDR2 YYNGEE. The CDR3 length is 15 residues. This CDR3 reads CASSPRLTTNEKLFF. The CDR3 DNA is TGTGCCAGCAGCCCCCGACTTACAACTAATGAAAAACTGTTTTTT. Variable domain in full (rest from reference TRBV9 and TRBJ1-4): DSGVTQTPKHLITATGQRVTLRCSPRSGDLSVYWYQQSLDQGLQFLIQYYNGEERAKGNILERFSAQQFPDLHSELNLSSLELGDSALYFCASSPRLTTNEKLFFGSGTQLSVL.

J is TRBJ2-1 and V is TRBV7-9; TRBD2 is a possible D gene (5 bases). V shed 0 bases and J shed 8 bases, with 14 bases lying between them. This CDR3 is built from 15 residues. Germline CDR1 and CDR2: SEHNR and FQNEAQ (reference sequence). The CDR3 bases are TGTGCCAGCAGCTTAGCGGGAGCATCAGCCGATGAGCAGTTCTTC. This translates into CASSLAGASADEQFF. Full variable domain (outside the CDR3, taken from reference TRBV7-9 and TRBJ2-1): DTGVSQNPRHKITKRGQNVTFRCDPISEHNRLYWYRQTLGQGPEFLTYFQNEAQLEKSRLLSDRFSAERPKGSFSTLEIQRTEQGDSAMYLCASSLAGASADEQFFGPGTRLTVL.

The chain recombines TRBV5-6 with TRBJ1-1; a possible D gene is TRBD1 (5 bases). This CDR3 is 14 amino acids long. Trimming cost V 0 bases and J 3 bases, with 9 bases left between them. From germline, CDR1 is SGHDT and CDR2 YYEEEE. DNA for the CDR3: TGTGCCAGCAGCTTGGCAGGCAGGGACACTGAAGCTTTCTTT. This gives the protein CASSLAGRDTEAFF.

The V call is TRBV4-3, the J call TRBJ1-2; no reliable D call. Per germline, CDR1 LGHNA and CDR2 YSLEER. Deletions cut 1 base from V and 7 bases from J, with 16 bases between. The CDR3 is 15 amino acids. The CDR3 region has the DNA TGCGCCAGCAGCCAAGGTTGGCGGGTTCAACCTGGCTACACCTTC. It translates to CASSQGWRVQPGYTF.

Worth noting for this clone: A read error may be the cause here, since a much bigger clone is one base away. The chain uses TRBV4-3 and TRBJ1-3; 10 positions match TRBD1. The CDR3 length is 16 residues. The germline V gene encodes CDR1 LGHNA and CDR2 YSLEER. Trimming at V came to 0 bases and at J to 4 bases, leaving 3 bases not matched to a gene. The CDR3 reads CASSQEGQGPGNTIYF. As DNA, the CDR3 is TGCGCCAGCAGCCAAGAGGGACAGGGGCCAGGAAACACCATATATTTT.

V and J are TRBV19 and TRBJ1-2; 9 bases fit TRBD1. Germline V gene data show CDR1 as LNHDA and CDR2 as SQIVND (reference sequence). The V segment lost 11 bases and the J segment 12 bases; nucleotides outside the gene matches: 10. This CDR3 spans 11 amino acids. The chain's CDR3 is CASRTGEANTF. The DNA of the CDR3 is TGTGCCTCGCGGACAGGGGAGGCCAACACCTTC.

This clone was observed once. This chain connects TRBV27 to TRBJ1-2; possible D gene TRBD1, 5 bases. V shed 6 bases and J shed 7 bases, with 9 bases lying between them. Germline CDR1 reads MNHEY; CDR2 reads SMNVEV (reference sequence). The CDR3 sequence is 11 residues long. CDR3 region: CASRGLSGYTF. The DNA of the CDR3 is TGTGCCAGCAGGGGGCTTAGTGGCTACACCTTC.

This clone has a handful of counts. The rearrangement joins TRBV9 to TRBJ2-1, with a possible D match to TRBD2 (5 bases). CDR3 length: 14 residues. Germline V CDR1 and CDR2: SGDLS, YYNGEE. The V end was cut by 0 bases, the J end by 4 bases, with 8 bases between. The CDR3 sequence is CASSVAGIYNEQFF. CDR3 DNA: TGTGCCAGCAGCGTAGCGGGGATTTACAATGAGCAGTTCTTC.

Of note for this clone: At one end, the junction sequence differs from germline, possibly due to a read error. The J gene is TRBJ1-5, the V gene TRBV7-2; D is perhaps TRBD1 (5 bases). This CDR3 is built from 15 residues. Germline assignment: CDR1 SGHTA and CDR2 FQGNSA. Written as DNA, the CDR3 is TGCGCCAGCAGCCAAGATAGGGGTAGCAATCAGCCCCAGCATTTT. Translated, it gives CASSQDRGSNQPQHF.

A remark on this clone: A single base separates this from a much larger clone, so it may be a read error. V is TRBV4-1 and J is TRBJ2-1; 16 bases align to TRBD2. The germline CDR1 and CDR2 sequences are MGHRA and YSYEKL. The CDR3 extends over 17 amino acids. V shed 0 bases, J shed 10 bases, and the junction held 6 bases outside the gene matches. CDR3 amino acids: CASSQEGTSGGALEQFF. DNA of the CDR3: TGCGCCAGCAGCCAAGAAGGGACTAGCGGGGGGGCATTGGAGCAGTTCTTC.

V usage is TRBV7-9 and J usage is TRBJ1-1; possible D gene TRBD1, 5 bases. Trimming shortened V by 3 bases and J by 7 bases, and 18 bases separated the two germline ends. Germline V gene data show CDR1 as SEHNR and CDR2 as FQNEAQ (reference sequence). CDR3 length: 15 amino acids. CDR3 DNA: TGTGCCAGCAGCTTTCCCCCTGGGGGGGAAGGTGAAGCTTTCTTT. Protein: CASSFPPGGEGEAFF.

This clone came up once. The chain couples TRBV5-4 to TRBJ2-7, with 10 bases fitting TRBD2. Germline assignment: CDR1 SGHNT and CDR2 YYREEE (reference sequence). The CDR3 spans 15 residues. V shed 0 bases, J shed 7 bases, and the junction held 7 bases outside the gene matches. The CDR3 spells CASSLGRAGGPEQYF. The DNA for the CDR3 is TGTGCCAGCAGCTTGGGTCGAGCGGGAGGGCCTGAGCAGTACTTC.

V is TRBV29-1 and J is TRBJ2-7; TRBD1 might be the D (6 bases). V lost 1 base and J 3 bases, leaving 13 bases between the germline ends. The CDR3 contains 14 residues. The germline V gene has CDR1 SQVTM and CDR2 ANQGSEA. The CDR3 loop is CSVEGQESGYEQYF. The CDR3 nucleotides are TGCAGCGTTGAAGGACAGGAAAGCGGCTACGAGCAGTACTTC.

CDR3: CAWSTEVYNEQFF. CDR3 DNA: TGTGCCTGGAGTACAGAAGTATACAATGAGCAGTTCTTC. The chain joins TRBV30 to TRBJ2-1, with unresolved D. Per the germline V gene, CDR1 is GTSNPN and CDR2 is SVGIG (reference sequence). V was cut by 2 bases and J by 4 bases, with 9 bases left in between. The CDR3 is 13 residues long.

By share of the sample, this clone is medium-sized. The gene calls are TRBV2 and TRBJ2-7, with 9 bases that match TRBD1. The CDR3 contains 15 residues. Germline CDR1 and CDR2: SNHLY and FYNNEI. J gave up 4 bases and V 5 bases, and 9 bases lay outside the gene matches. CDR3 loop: CASSFYRGTGYEQYF. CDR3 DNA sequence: TGTGCCAGCAGTTTCTACCGTGGGACAGGGTACGAGCAGTACTTC.